This T cell receptor (beta chain) was captured by sequencing in a study of identical twins. MiXCR was run by TCRdb on the 5' RACE reads, yielding one entry per CDR3 protein. The profile shows 700,000 to 950,000 distinct CDR3 sequences, 12% of them singletons. Trimming pared 0 bases from V and 2 bases from J, leaving 4 bases between. Germline loops: CDR1 KGHSH, CDR2 LQKENI. There are 13 residues in the CDR3. This clonotype was detected ten times or more. Its antigen is not identified. Study results and limitations: It was cross-sectional statistical analysis, not following the same donors, that the conclusions relied on.

This sample was also put to use in a study of yellow fever vaccine responses in identical twins.

This receptor was obtained from a woman aged 18-29 years in good health. The sequencing input was PBMCs. The chain combines TRBV18 with TRBJ2-5; no definite D call. The CDR3 loop reads CASSPPYQETQYF. Here the CDR3 DNA reads TGTGCCAGCTCACCACCTTATCAAGAGACCCAGTACTTC.